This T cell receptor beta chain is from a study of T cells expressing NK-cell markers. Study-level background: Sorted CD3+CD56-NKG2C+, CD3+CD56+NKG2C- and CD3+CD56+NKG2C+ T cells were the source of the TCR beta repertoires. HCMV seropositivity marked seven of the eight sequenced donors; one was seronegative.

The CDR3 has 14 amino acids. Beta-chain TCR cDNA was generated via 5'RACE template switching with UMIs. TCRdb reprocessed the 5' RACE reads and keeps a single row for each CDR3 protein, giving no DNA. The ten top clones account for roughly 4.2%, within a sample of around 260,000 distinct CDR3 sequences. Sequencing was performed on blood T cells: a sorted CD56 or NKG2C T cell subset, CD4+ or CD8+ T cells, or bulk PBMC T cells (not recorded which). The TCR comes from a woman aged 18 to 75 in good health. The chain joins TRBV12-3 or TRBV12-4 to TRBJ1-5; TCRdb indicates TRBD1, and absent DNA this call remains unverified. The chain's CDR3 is CASSGTNSNQPQHF.